This passage covers 30 T cell receptor beta chains from one sample sequenced in a study of human T cells and chemical hapten exposure (dated by TCRdb to the early 2020s). This specimen's time point label, interpreted: pre-sensitization, week 0. The treatment or condition label on this specimen signifies: therapeutic diphenylcyclopropenone sensitization with weekly scalp DPC. Library preparation used RACE. These reads were obtained on a NextSeq 500. In TCRdb, the public reads were trimmed at Q25 with fastp and aligned with MiXCR, with productive beta chains retained. Rows merge per CDR3 protein into single entries with the most common DNA and genes. The sample table contains roughly 90,000 distinct CDR3 sequences; only one count was recorded for 8% to 10% of them. The ten biggest clones cover 3% to 4.5% of the sample. The source was whole blood, collected in connection with sensitization to the hapten diphenylcyclopropenone (DPC). These receptors all come from a woman aged 40 to 49 with alopecia areata. Some clones in this sample may be carry-over from other donors' samples.

This clonotype has a count of ten or more. The chain recombines TRBV2 with TRBJ1-6, with 9 bases fitting TRBD1. The CDR3 has 15 residues. CDR1 is SNHLY, CDR2 FYNNEI, per germline. Germline trimming cut 6 bases from V and 10 bases from J; bases unmatched to any gene: 10. The CDR3 reads CASSESQGARSPLHF. CDR3 coding DNA: TGTGCCAGCAGCGAATCACAGGGGGCTCGCTCACCCCTCCACTTT. Variable domain in full (rest from reference TRBV2 and TRBJ1-6): EPEVTQTPSHQVTQMGQEVILRCVPISNHLYFYWYRQILGQKVEFLVSFYNNEISEKSEIFDDQFSVERPDGSNFTLKIRSTKLEDSAMYFCASSESQGARSPLHFGNGTRLTVT.

This clonotype showed up many times. The chain has TRBV13 and TRBJ2-7, with D perhaps matching TRBD2 (5 bases). CDR3 size: 15 residues. V dropped 3 bases and J dropped 6 bases, with 18 bases sitting between them. Germline lookup yields CDR1 PRHDT and CDR2 FYEKMQ (reference sequence). Written as DNA, the CDR3 is TGTGCCAGCAGCTTTGGGAGATTCGAGTCGGGCGAGCAGTACTTC. Translated: CASSFGRFESGEQYF.

The rearrangement joins TRBV20-1 to TRBJ1-2; D not certain. Germline CDR1 DFQATT, CDR2 SNEGSKA (reference sequence). The CDR3 runs to 11 residues. V was shortened by 3 bases and J by 5 bases, with 7 bases between the two germline ends. The CDR3 sequence is CSASVGYGYTF. The CDR3 DNA reads as TGCAGTGCTAGTGTAGGGTATGGCTACACCTTC.

There are many counts of this clonotype. The chain recombines TRBV7-2 with TRBJ1-2, with D possibly matching TRBD1 (5 bases). The CDR3 is 15 residues long. Germline V CDR1 and CDR2: SGHTA, FQGNSA. V gave up 5 bases and J gave up 2 bases, with 15 bases separating them. The CDR3 nucleotides read TGTGCCAGCAGCCCTGTGGGGGTCATAAACTATGGCTACACCTTC. It is translated as CASSPVGVINYGYTF.

Comments on this clonotype: One end of the junction fails to match germline, which may point to a read error. V and J are TRBV28 and TRBJ1-6; a possible D gene is TRBD1 (5 bases). Germline CDR1 is MDHEN and CDR2 is SYDVKM. This CDR3 has 15 amino acids. The CDR3 here is CASRAATAYHSPLHF. CDR3 DNA: TGTGCCAGCAGAGCAGCGACAGCCTATCATTCACCCCTCCACTTT.

This clonotype has more than one count but fewer than ten. V and J are TRBV11-2 and TRBJ2-7, with TRBD2 matching 7 bases. This CDR3 has 18 residues. Germline-derived CDR1 and CDR2 are SGHAT and FQNNGV. V was clipped by 4 bases and J by 0 bases; unmatched bases: 15. The CDR3 sequence: CASSSFPPGGRVSYEQYF. In DNA form, the CDR3 reads TGTGCCAGCAGCTCATTTCCGCCGGGAGGCCGCGTCTCCTACGAGCAGTACTTC.

This clonotype has at least ten counts. The rearrangement links TRBV7-9 to TRBJ2-5; 9 bases agree with TRBD1. This CDR3 is 16 amino acids long. V shed 5 bases and J 8 bases; nucleotides not matched to a gene: 15. Germline V gene lookup returns CDR1 SEHNR and CDR2 FQNEAQ (reference sequence). CDR3 DNA: TGTGCCAGCAGCCCCCGGACAGGGGCGCTAAGTTTTACCCAGTACTTC. Its translation is CASSPRTGALSFTQYF.

At least ten counts were recorded for this clonotype. The rearrangement links TRBV3-1 to TRBJ2-1, with 8 bases that match TRBD2. The V gene end was trimmed by 4 bases and the J gene end by 8 bases; junction bases not matched to a gene: 10. Germline CDR1 reads LGHDT; CDR2 reads YNNKEL (reference sequence). The CDR3 is made up of 15 amino acids. The CDR3 DNA follows: TGTGCCAGCAGCCGTCGGGGGGGCATGATGGATGAGCAGTTCTTC. It specifies CASSRRGGMMDEQFF.

This clonotype was seen at least ten times. The chain joins TRBV7-9 to TRBJ1-2; no definite D call. V was cut by 1 base and J by 3 bases, with 15 bases left in between. The CDR3 has 16 amino acids. CDR1 is SEHNR and CDR2 is FQNEAQ in the germline V gene (reference sequence). CDR3 sequence (DNA): TGTGCCAGCAGCTTAGTGGGAAACGCGAGGGACTATGGCTACACCTTC. It encodes CASSLVGNARDYGYTF.

This clonotype was counted only a few times. The genes are TRBV4-3 and TRBJ2-4; D possibly uses TRBD1 or TRBD2 (5 bases each). CDR1 is LGHNA, CDR2 YSLEER, per germline. V lost 0 bases, J lost 0 bases, and 9 bases lay in between. This CDR3 is 16 amino acids long. The CDR3 DNA is TGCGCCAGCAGCCAAGAGCCAGGGAGAGCCAAAAACATTCAGTACTTC. The encoded protein is CASSQEPGRAKNIQYF.

About this clonotype itself: Being one base from a much bigger clone, this may be a read error. V gene TRBV6-5 combines with J gene TRBJ2-5; D possibly corresponds to TRBD2 (6 bases). Per germline, CDR1 MNHEY and CDR2 SVGAGI. The CDR3 runs to 16 residues. V was cut by 0 bases and J by 2 bases, with 13 bases left in between. The CDR3 DNA sequence: TGTGCCAGCAGTTACTCGCCAGCGGAGGGGCAAGAGACCCAGTACTTC. Protein sequence: CASSYSPAEGQETQYF.

The chain couples TRBV11-2 to TRBJ2-1, with 16 positions matching TRBD2. The CDR3 runs 14 residues. Germline-derived CDR1 and CDR2 are SGHAT and FQNNGV. V was clipped by 5 bases and J by 15 bases; unmatched bases: 7. The CDR3 protein is CASSTGTSGGAVFF. For the CDR3, the DNA is TGTGCCAGCAGCACCGGGACTAGCGGGGGGGCCGTGTTCTTC.

Concerning this clonotype: It may be a read error: a sequence one base away is much more abundant. The gene calls are TRBV4-2 and TRBJ2-5, with TRBD1 identical over 8 bases. V was clipped by 4 bases and J by 4 bases; unmatched bases: 8. The CDR3 totals 15 residues. Germline assignment: CDR1 LGHNA and CDR2 YNFKEQ. CDR3 sequence: CASSLERTGPETQYF. CDR3 nucleotides: TGTGCCAGCAGCCTAGAACGGACAGGGCCAGAGACCCAGTACTTC.

This clonotype was counted between two and nine times. The V and J genes are TRBV7-8 and TRBJ2-3, with 10 bases aligning to TRBD2. The CDR3 loop spans 15 amino acids. Germline-derived CDR1 and CDR2 are SGHVS and FQNEAQ. Trimming at V came to 4 bases and at J to 4 bases, leaving 5 bases not matched to a gene. CDR3 protein: CASSSSGGAADTQYF. The CDR3 nucleotides read TGTGCCAGCAGCTCGAGCGGGGGGGCGGCAGATACGCAGTATTTT. Filled out from reference TRBV7-8 and TRBJ2-3, the complete variable domain reads GAGVSQSPRYKVAKRGQDVALRCDPISGHVSLFWYQQALGQGPEFLTYFQNEAQLDKSGLPSDRFFAERPEGSVSTLKIQRTQQEDSAVYLCASSSSGGAADTQYFGPGTRLTVL.

This clonotype has ten or more counts. CDR3 DNA: TGCGCCAGCAGCCAAGTGGGTCAGCCCCAGCATTTT. The encoded protein is CASSQVGQPQHF. The chain recombines TRBV4-1 with TRBJ1-5; D is ambiguous. The germline V gene has CDR1 MGHRA and CDR2 YSYEKL. CDR3 length: 12 residues. V was clipped by 1 base and J by 6 bases, with 4 bases between them.

This clonotype has a handful of counts. This chain joins TRBV5-1 and TRBJ2-1; D ambiguous. V was cut by 2 bases and J by 16 bases, with 22 bases left in between. This CDR3 has 14 amino acids. The germline V gene encodes CDR1 SGHRS and CDR2 YFSETQ. In DNA form, the CDR3 reads TGCGCCAGCAGCTTTGGAATCCCTGGCAGCTTAAATTTCTTC. This encodes CASSFGIPGSLNFF.

The J gene is TRBJ2-7, the V gene TRBV10-3; 10 positions match TRBD2. The CDR3 has 17 residues. Germline-derived CDR1 and CDR2 are ENHRY and SYGVKD. The V gene end was trimmed by 3 bases and the J gene end by 3 bases; junction bases not matched to a gene: 11. CDR3 amino acids: CAISDFASGGGGYEQYF. CDR3 in DNA: TGTGCCATCAGTGACTTTGCTAGCGGGGGAGGGGGCTACGAGCAGTACTTC.

The sample holds many counts of this clonotype. This chain links TRBV7-2 with TRBJ1-5; perhaps TRBD1 as D (5 bases). There are 13 residues in the CDR3. Trimming stripped 5 bases from V and 4 bases from J, with 9 bases between. Germline V lookup: CDR1 SGHTA, CDR2 FQGNSA. DNA of the CDR3: TGTGCCAGCAGCCCACAGGAGAATCAGCCCCAGCATTTT. Translating it yields CASSPQENQPQHF.

This clonotype was seen repeatedly, ten times or more. This chain joins TRBV25-1 and TRBJ2-3; 12 bases line up with TRBD2. Germline CDR1 and CDR2: MGHDK and SYGVNS. The ends lost 2 bases at V and 8 bases at J; junction bases unmatched: 2. This CDR3 region has 14 residues. CDR3 DNA sequence: TGTGCCAGCAGTGAACCGGGACTAGCGGGTACGCAGTATTTT. As protein: CASSEPGLAGTQYF.

V gene TRBV7-2 combines with J gene TRBJ2-1, with 9 bases matching TRBD1. Trimming cost V 5 bases and J 0 bases; bases outside gene matches: 8. This CDR3 is built from 17 residues. CDR1 and CDR2 (germline): SGHTA, FQGNSA. The CDR3 DNA reads TGTGCCAGCAGCCGCCGGACAGGGGACAGCTCCTACAATGAGCAGTTCTTC. It translates to CASSRRTGDSSYNEQFF.

This clonotype was observed many times. This CDR3 is CASSIRASRDHGYTF. CDR3 in DNA: TGTGCCAGCAGCATAAGGGCTAGCAGGGACCATGGCTACACCTTC. The rearrangement joins TRBV12-3 or TRBV12-4 to TRBJ1-2, with a possible D match to TRBD1 (5 bases). V dropped 6 bases and J dropped 6 bases, with 20 bases sitting between them. The CDR3 contains 15 residues.

V gene TRBV19 combines with J gene TRBJ1-5; the D gene is possibly TRBD1 (5 bases). The germline gives CDR1 LNHDA, CDR2 SQIVND (reference sequence). The V end lost 6 bases, the J end lost 4 bases, and 13 bases lay between the germline ends. This CDR3 is 14 amino acids long. CDR3 sequence: CASSRDGGNQPQHF. The CDR3 DNA reads TGTGCCAGTAGCCGGGACGGTGGGAATCAGCCCCAGCATTTT.

Only a few counts were recorded for this clonotype. The chain joins TRBV5-1 to TRBJ1-4, with 7 bases lining up with TRBD1. Germline-derived CDR1 and CDR2 are SGHRS and YFSETQ. CDR3 length: 16 amino acids. Unmatched junction bases numbered 5, after V lost 3 bases and J lost 0 bases. CDR3 amino acids: CASSSGQASTNEKLFF. As DNA, the CDR3 is TGCGCCAGCAGCTCCGGACAGGCGTCAACTAATGAAAAACTGTTTTTT.

This clonotype showed up just a few times. The rearrangement joins TRBV18 to TRBJ2-1; 7 nucleotides agree with TRBD1. The CDR3 sequence is 16 residues long. After removal of 1 base from V and 8 bases from J, the junction contained 11 bases not matched to a gene. Germline V lookup: CDR1 KGHSH, CDR2 LQKENI. CDR3 in DNA: TGTGCCAGCTCACCACTGACAGGGAAGGTCAGCGATGAGCAGTTCTTC. Translation gives CASSPLTGKVSDEQFF.

The table lists this clonotype with many counts. The V call is TRBV10-3, the J call TRBJ2-2; 10 bases match TRBD1. The CDR3 covers 17 residues. V trimming: 0 bases; J trimming: 6 bases; junction bases outside the gene matches: 7. Germline CDR1 is ENHRY and CDR2 is SYGVKD. DNA of the CDR3: TGTGCCATCAGTGAGTCGGGTCCGGGACAGGGGTCCGGGGAGCTGTTTTTT. This codes for CAISESGPGQGSGELFF.

This clonotype occurred many times. The chain combines TRBV24-1 with TRBJ2-6; the D gene is possibly TRBD1 (6 bases). Germline values: CDR1 KGHDR, CDR2 SFDVKD. Trimming removed 3 bases from V and 2 bases from J, with 13 bases in between. The CDR3 loop spans 17 amino acids. The CDR3 DNA follows: TGTGCCACCAGTGATCCTAACACAGGGACTGGGGCCAACGTCCTGACTTTC. Its protein is CATSDPNTGTGANVLTF.

This chain links TRBV7-2 with TRBJ2-3; 10 nucleotides agree with TRBD2. Trimming cost V 5 bases and J 0 bases; bases outside gene matches: 11. The CDR3 totals 18 residues. Germline V CDR1 and CDR2: SGHTA, FQGNSA. The DNA for the CDR3 is TGTGCCAGCAGCCCCAGACTAGCGGGTCCCGATAGCACAGATACGCAGTATTTT. It is translated as CASSPRLAGPDSTDTQYF. Using reference TRBV7-2 and TRBJ2-3 for the parts outside the CDR3, the full variable domain is GAGVSQSPSNKVTEKGKDVELRCDPISGHTALYWYRQSLGQGLEFLIYFQGNSAPDKSGLPSDRFSAERTGGSVSTLTIQRTQQEDSAVYLCASSPRLAGPDSTDTQYFGPGTRLTVL.

This clonotype showed up just a few times. V gene TRBV19 combines with J gene TRBJ2-6; D not certain. The CDR3 runs 17 residues. The ends were cut back, 4 bases at V and 2 bases at J, with 15 bases in the middle. Germline values: CDR1 LNHDA, CDR2 SQIVND (reference sequence). In DNA form, the CDR3 reads TGTGCCAGTAGTAGGACGGGTGGGGATACTGGGGCCAACGTCCTGACTTTC. Protein sequence: CASSRTGGDTGANVLTF.

This clonotype was seen ten or more times. The chain uses TRBV7-9 and TRBJ2-3; 7 bases match TRBD2. The CDR3 is 16 amino acids. Germline V gene sequence: CDR1 SEHNR, CDR2 FQNEAQ (reference sequence). Unmatched junction bases numbered 11, after V lost 1 base and J lost 7 bases. CDR3 bases: TGTGCCAGCAGCTTAGACCAGCGGGGCGCTGGGTATACGCAGTATTTT. Translated, it gives CASSLDQRGAGYTQYF.

There are many counts of this clonotype. The V gene is TRBV6-5, the J gene TRBJ2-7, with TRBD1 matching 7 bases. The germline CDR1 and CDR2 sequences are MNHEY and SVGAGI. Trimming took 0 bases from V and 2 from J; bases not matched to a gene: 4. CDR3 length: 15 residues. The CDR3 region has the DNA TGTGCCAGCAGTTACTCGGCAGGGGGTACCTACGAGCAGTACTTC. Protein sequence: CASSYSAGGTYEQYF.